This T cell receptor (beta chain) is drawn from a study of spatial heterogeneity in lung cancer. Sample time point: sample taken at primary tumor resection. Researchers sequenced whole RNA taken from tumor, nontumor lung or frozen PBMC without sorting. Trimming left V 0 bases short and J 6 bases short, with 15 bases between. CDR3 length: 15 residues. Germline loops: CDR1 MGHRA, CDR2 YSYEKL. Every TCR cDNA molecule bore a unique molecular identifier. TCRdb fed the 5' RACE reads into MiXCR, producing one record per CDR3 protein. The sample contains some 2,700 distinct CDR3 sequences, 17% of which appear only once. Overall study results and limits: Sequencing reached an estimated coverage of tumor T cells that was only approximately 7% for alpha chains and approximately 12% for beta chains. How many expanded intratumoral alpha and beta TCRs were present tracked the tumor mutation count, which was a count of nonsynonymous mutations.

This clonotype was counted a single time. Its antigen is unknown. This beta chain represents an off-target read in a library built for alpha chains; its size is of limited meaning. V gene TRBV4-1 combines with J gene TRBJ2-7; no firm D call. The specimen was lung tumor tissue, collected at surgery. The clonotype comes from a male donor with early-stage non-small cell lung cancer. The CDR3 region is CASSQEVGRKGEQYF. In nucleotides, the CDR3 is TGCGCCAGCAGCCAAGAGGTAGGACGGAAGGGCGAGCAGTACTTC.